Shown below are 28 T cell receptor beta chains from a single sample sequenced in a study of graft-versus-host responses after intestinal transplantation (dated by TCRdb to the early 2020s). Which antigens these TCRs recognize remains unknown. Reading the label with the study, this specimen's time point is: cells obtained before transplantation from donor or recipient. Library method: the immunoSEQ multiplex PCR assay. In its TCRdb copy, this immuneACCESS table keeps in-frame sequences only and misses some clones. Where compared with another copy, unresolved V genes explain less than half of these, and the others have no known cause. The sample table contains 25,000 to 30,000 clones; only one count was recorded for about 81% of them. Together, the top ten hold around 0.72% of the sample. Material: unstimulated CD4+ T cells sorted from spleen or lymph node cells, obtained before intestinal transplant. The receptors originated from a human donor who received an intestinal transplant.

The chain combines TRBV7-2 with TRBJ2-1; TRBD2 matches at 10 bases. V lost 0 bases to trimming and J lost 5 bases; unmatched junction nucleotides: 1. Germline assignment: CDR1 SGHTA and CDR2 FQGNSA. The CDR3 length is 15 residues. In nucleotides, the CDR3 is TGTGCCAGCAGCTTAGCGCTAGCGGGAGACAATGAGCAGTTCTTC. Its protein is CASSLALAGDNEQFF.

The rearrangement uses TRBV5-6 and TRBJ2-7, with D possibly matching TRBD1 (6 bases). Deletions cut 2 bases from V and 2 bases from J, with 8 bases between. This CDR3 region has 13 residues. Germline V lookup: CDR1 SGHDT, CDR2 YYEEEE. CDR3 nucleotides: TGTGCCAGCAGCTTTACAGGGACCTACGAGCAGTACTTC. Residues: CASSFTGTYEQYF.

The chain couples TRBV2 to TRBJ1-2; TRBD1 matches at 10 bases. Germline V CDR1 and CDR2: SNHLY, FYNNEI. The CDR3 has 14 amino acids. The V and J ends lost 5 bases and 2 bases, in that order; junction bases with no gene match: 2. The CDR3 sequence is CASSPGQGNYGYTF. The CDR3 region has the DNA TGTGCCAGCAGTCCGGGACAGGGGAACTATGGCTACACCTTC. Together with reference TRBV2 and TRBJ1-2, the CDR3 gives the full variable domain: EPEVTQTPSHQVTQMGQEVILRCVPISNHLYFYWYRQILGQKVEFLVSFYNNEISEKSEIFDDQFSVERPDGSNFTLKIRSTKLEDSAMYFCASSPGQGNYGYTFGSGTRLTVV.

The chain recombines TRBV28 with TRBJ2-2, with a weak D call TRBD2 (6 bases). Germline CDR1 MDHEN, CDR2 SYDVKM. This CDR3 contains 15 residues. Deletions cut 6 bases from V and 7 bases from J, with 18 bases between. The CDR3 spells CASSYERLGFGELFF. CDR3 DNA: TGTGCCAGCAGCTATGAGAGACTAGGTTTCGGGGAGCTGTTTTTT.

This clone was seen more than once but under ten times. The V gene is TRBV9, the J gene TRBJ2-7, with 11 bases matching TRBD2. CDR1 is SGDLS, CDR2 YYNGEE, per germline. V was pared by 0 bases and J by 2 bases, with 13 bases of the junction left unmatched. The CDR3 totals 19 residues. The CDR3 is CASSVGLGLAGGKTYEQYF. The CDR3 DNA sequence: TGTGCCAGCAGCGTAGGGCTCGGGCTAGCGGGAGGAAAAACCTACGAGCAGTACTTC.

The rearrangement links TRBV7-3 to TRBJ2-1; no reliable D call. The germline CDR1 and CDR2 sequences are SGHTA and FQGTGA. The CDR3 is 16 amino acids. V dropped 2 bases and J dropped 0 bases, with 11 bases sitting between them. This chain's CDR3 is CASSLRADNSYNEQFF. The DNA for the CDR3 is TGTGCCAGCAGCTTACGGGCGGATAACTCCTACAATGAGCAGTTCTTC. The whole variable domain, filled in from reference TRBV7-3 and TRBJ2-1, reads GAGVSQTPSNKVTEKGKYVELRCDPISGHTALYWYRQSLGQGPEFLIYFQGTGAADDSGLPNDRFFAVRPEGSVSTLKIQRTERGDSAVYLCASSLRADNSYNEQFFGPGTRLTVL.

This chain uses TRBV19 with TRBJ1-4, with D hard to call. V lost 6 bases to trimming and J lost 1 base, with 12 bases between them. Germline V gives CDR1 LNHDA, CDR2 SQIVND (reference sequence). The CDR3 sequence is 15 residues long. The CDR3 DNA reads TGTGCCAGTAGGATCTCGGTGGTAACTAATGAAAAACTGTTTTTT. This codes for CASRISVVTNEKLFF.

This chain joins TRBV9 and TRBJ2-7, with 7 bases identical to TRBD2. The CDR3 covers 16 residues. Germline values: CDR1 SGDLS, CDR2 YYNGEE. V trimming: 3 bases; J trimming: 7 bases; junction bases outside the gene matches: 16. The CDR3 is CASSASPTSVLGEQYF. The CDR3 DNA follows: TGTGCCAGCAGCGCCTCACCCACTAGCGTGTTGGGGGAGCAGTACTTC. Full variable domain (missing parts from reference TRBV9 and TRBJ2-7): DSGVTQTPKHLITATGQRVTLRCSPRSGDLSVYWYQQSLDQGLQFLIQYYNGEERAKGNILERFSAQQFPDLHSELNLSSLELGDSALYFCASSASPTSVLGEQYFGPGTRLTVT.

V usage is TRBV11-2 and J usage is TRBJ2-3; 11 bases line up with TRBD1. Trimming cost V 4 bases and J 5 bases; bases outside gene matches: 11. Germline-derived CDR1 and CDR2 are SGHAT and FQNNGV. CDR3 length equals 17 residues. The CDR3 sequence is CASSSCPPGQGEDTQYF. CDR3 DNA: TGTGCCAGCAGCTCATGTCCCCCGGGACAGGGGGAAGATACGCAGTATTTT.

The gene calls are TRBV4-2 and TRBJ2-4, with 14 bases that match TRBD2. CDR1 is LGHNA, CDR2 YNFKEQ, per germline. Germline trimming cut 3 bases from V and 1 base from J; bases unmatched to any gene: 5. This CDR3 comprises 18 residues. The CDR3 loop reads CASSQRLAGGLAKNIQYF. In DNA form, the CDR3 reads TGTGCCAGCAGCCAGCGACTAGCGGGAGGGTTGGCCAAAAACATTCAGTACTTC.

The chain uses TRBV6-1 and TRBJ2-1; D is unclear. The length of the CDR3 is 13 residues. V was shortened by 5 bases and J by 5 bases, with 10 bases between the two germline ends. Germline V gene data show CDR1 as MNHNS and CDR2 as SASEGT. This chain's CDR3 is CASSRLADNEQFF. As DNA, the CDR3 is TGTGCCAGCAGTCGTCTTGCGGACAATGAGCAGTTCTTC.

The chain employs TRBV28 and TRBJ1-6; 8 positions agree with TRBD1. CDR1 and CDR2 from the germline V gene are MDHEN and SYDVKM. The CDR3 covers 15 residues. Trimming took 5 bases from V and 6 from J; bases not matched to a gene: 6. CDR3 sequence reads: CASSPRQGTNSPLHF. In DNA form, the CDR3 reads TGTGCCAGCAGTCCACGACAGGGGACTAATTCACCCCTCCACTTT.

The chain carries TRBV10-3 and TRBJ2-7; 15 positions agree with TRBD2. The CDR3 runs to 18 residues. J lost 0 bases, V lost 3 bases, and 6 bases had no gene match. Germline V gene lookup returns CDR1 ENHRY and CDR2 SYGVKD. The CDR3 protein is CAISDRGLAGGYSYEQYF. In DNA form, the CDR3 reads TGTGCCATCAGTGATAGGGGACTAGCGGGAGGCTACTCCTACGAGCAGTACTTC.

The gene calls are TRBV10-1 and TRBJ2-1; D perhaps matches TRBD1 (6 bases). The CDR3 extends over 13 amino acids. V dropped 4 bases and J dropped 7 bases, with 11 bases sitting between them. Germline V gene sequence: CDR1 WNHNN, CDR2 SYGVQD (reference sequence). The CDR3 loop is CASSANRENEQFF. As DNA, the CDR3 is TGCGCCAGCAGTGCTAACAGGGAGAATGAGCAGTTCTTC.

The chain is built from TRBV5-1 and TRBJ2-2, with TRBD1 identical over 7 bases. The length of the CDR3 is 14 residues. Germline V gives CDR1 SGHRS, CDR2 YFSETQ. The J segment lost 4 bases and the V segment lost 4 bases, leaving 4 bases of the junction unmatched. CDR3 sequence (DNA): TGCGCCAGCAGCGCAGGACAGGCCACCGGGGAGCTGTTTTTT. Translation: CASSAGQATGELFF.

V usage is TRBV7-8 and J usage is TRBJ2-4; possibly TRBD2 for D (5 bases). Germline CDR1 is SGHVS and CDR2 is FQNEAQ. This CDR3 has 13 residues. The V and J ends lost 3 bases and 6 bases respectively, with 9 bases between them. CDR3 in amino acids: CASSFGELNIQYF. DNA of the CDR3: TGTGCCAGCAGCTTTGGGGAGTTAAACATTCAGTACTTC.

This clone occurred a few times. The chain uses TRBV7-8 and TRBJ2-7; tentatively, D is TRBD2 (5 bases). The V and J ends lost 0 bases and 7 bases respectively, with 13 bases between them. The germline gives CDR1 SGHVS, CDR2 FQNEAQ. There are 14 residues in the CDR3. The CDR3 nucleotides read TGTGCCAGCAGCTTAGCGCGGCGGTCGGGGGAGCAGTACTTC. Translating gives CASSLARRSGEQYF. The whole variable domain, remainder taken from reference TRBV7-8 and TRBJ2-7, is GAGVSQSPRYKVAKRGQDVALRCDPISGHVSLFWYQQALGQGPEFLTYFQNEAQLDKSGLPSDRFFAERPEGSVSTLKIQRTQQEDSAVYLCASSLARRSGEQYFGPGTRLTVT.

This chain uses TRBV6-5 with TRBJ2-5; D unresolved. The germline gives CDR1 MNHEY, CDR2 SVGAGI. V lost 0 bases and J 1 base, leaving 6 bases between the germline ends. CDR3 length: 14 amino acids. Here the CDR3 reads CASSYSRLQETQYF. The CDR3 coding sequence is TGTGCCAGCAGTTACTCCCGGCTCCAAGAGACCCAGTACTTC.

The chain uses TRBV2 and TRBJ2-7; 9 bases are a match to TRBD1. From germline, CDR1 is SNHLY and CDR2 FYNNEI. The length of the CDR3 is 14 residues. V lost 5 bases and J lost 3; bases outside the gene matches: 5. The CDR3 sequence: CASSSDRGYYEQYF. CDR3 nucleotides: TGTGCCAGCAGTTCGGACAGGGGTTACTACGAGCAGTACTTC.

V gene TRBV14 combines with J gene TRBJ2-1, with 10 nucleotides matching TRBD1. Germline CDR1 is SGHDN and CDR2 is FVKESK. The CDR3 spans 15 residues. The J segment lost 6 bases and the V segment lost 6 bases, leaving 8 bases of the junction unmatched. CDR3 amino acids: CASSIDRGRGNEQFF. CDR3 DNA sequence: TGTGCCAGCAGTATTGACAGGGGGCGCGGCAATGAGCAGTTCTTC.

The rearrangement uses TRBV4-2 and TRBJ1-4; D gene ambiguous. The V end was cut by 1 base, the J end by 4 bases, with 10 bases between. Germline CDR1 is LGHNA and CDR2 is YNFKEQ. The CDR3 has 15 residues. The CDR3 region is CASSQVDVINEKLFF. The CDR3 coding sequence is TGTGCCAGCAGCCAAGTAGATGTGATTAATGAAAAACTGTTTTTT.

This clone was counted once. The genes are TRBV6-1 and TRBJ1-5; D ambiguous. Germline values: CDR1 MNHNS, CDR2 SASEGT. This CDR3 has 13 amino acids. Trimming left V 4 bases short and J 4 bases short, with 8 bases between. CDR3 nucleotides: TGTGCCAGCAGTGGCCCTGGGAATCAGCCCCAGCATTTT. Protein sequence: CASSGPGNQPQHF.

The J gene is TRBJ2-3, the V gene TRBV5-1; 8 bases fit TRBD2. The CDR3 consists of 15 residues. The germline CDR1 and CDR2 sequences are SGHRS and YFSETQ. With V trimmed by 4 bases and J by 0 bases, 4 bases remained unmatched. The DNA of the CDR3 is TGCGCCAGCAGCCTAGCGGGCCCCAGCACAGATACGCAGTATTTT. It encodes CASSLAGPSTDTQYF.

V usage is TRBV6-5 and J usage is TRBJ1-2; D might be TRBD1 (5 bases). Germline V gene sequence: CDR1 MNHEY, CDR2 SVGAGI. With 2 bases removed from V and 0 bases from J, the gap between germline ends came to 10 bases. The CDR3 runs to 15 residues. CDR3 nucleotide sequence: TGTGCCAGCAGTTACCTCCCGGGGCCTAACTATGGCTACACCTTC. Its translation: CASSYLPGPNYGYTF.

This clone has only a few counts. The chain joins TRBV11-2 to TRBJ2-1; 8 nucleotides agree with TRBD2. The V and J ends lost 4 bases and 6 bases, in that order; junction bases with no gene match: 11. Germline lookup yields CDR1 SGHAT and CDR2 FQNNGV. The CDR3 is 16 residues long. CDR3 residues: CASSSSLGGGRNEQFF. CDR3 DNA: TGTGCCAGCAGCTCCTCCTTGGGCGGGGGGCGCAATGAGCAGTTCTTC.

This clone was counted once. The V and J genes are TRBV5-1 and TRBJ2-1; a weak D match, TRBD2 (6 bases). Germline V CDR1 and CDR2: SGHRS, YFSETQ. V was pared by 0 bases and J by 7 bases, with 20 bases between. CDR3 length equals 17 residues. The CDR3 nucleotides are TGCGCCAGCAGCTTGGGACGGGGACTCCCGGGGAGGAATGAGCAGTTCTTC. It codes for CASSLGRGLPGRNEQFF.

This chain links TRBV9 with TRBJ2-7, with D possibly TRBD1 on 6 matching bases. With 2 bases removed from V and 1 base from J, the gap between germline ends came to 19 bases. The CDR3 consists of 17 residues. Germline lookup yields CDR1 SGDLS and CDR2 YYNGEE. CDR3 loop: CASSVKRGNIGSYEQYF. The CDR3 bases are TGTGCCAGCAGCGTCAAGAGGGGGAATATTGGATCCTACGAGCAGTACTTC.

The CDR3 DNA sequence: TGTGCCAGCAGCCAAGCCTCTGGGGGTGAAGCTTTCTTT. It specifies CASSQASGGEAFF. The chain employs TRBV14 and TRBJ1-1; a weak D match, TRBD1 (5 bases). The V gene's germline CDR1 is SGHDN and CDR2 FVKESK. V was pared by 1 base and J by 7 bases, with 10 bases between. This CDR3 has 13 residues.